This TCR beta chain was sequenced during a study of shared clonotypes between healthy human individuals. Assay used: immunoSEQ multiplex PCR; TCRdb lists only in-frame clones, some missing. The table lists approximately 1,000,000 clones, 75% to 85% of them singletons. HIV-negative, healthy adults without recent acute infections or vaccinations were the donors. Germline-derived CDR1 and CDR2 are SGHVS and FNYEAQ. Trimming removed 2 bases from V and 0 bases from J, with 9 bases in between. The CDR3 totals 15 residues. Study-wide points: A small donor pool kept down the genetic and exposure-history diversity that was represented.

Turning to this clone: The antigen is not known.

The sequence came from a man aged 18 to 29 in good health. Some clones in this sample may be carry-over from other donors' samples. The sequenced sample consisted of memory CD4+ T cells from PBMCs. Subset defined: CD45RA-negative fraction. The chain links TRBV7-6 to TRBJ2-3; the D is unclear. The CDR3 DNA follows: TGTGCCAGCAGCTTACTCCAGATTAGCACAGATACGCAGTATTTT. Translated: CASSLLQISTDTQYF. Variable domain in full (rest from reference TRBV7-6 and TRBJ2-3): GAGVSQSPRYKVTKRGQDVALRCDPISGHVSLYWYRQALGQGPEFLTYFNYEAQQDKSGLPNDRFSAERPEGSISTLTIQRTEQRDSAMYRCASSLLQISTDTQYFGPGTRLTVL.